These T cell receptor beta chains were read from a single sample in a study of control samples from healthy donors and cancer patients. The table came from immunoSEQ multiplex PCR; TCRdb's copy has only in-frame clones and leaves some out. Among some 200,000 clones listed, around 94% were seen once. The sequenced material came from blood. The receptors derive from a man in his fifties in good health. Both conserved end residues are part of each CDR3. The order of the fields is CDR3 DNA, CDR3 protein, J gene, V gene, clone size, D gene. The D gene is left open where the match is weak. Clone sizes are given selectively: once, few, many, or a class where the clone is expanded.

CDR3 DNA: TGCAGCGTTGAGAACGGGGGTGAACTGTTTTTT
CDR3 protein: CSVENGGELFF
J gene: TRBJ2-2
V gene: TRBV29-1
clone size: -
D gene: -

CDR3 DNA: TGTGCCAGCAGTAGACGGGGGGAGGGGAACACTGAAGCTTTCTTT
CDR3 protein: CASSRRGEGNTEAFF
J gene: TRBJ1-1
V gene: TRBV11-2
clone size: once
D gene: -

CDR3 DNA: TGTGCCAGCAGTTTAGGCAGGGGCTACACCTTC
CDR3 protein: CASSLGRGYTF
J gene: TRBJ1-2
V gene: TRBV28
clone size: -
D gene: -

CDR3 DNA: TGTGCCAGCAGCCAAGATAGGGGGGGAGAGACCCAGTACTTC
CDR3 protein: CASSQDRGGETQYF
J gene: TRBJ2-5
V gene: TRBV4-2
clone size: -
D gene: -

CDR3 DNA: TGCGCCAGCCGACCTGACGAGGGCACCCCGCGTTTCTTC
CDR3 protein: CASRPDEGTPRFF
J gene: TRBJ2-1
V gene: TRBV5-1
clone size: -
D gene: -

CDR3 DNA: TGTGCCAGCAGCGGGAGGATGGACAGCCACTATGGCTACACCTTC
CDR3 protein: CASSGRMDSHYGYTF
J gene: TRBJ1-2
V gene: TRBV7-8
clone size: -
D gene: -

CDR3 DNA: TGTGCCAGCAGCTTAGGGGGGGCTGTCACTGAAGCTTTCTTT
CDR3 protein: CASSLGGAVTEAFF
J gene: TRBJ1-1
V gene: TRBV7-3
clone size: -
D gene: -

CDR3 DNA: TGTGCCAGCAGCTTGGCCGGCAACTATGGCTACACCTTC
CDR3 protein: CASSLAGNYGYTF
J gene: TRBJ1-2
V gene: TRBV5-5
clone size: -
D gene: -

CDR3 DNA: TGTGCCAGCAGCAAAGCGGGGGGCCAAGAGACCCAGTACTTC
CDR3 protein: CASSKAGGQETQYF
J gene: TRBJ2-5
V gene: TRBV9
clone size: -
D gene: TRBD2

CDR3 DNA: TGCGCCAGCAGCTTGCTTCAGAACACCGGGGAGCTGTTTTTT
CDR3 protein: CASSLLQNTGELFF
J gene: TRBJ2-2
V gene: TRBV5-1
clone size: -
D gene: -

CDR3 DNA: TGTGCCAGCAGCTCGAGCGGACAGGGAAACAATCAGCCCCAGCATTTT
CDR3 protein: CASSSSGQGNNQPQHF
J gene: TRBJ1-5
V gene: TRBV5-6
clone size: -
D gene: TRBD1

CDR3 DNA: TGTGCCAGCAGTATCGGGGGACAGGGAGCTTACGAGCAGTACTTC
CDR3 protein: CASSIGGQGAYEQYF
J gene: TRBJ2-7
V gene: TRBV28
clone size: -
D gene: TRBD1

CDR3 DNA: TGCGCCAGCAGCCCAAGACAGGAGACCTCTGGAAACACCATATATTTT
CDR3 protein: CASSPRQETSGNTIYF
J gene: TRBJ1-3
V gene: TRBV4-3
clone size: -
D gene: -

CDR3 DNA: TGTGCCAGCAGCTTAGTACAGACGACGGGGTACGAGCAGTACTTC
CDR3 protein: CASSLVQTTGYEQYF
J gene: TRBJ2-7
V gene: TRBV7-8
clone size: -
D gene: -

CDR3 DNA: TGCGCCAGCAGCTTTGCCTTCAACTATGGCTACACCTTC
CDR3 protein: CASSFAFNYGYTF
J gene: TRBJ1-2
V gene: TRBV5-1
clone size: -
D gene: -

CDR3 DNA: TGTGCCAGTAGTAACAGGGTCCTCCTCAATCAGCCCCAGCATTTT
CDR3 protein: CASSNRVLLNQPQHF
J gene: TRBJ1-5
V gene: TRBV19
clone size: -
D gene: -

CDR3 DNA: TGTGCCAGCAGTGAATTTCCCTTGTCAAGCATCCCCGGAGATCTCCACTTT
CDR3 protein: CASSEFPLSSIPGDLHF
J gene: TRBJ1-6
V gene: TRBV6-1
clone size: -
D gene: -

CDR3 DNA: TGTGCCAGCAGTCCACAGGGAGGAAATCAGCCCCAGCATTTT
CDR3 protein: CASSPQGGNQPQHF
J gene: TRBJ1-5
V gene: TRBV2
clone size: -
D gene: -

CDR3 DNA: TGTGCCAGCAGCCAGGGGGGGCTAACTACCCGAGAGACCCAGTACTTC
CDR3 protein: CASSQGGLTTRETQYF
J gene: TRBJ2-5
V gene: TRBV4-2
clone size: -
D gene: -

CDR3 DNA: TGTGCCAGCAGCTTAGACGGCTACAATGAGCAGTTCTTC
CDR3 protein: CASSLDGYNEQFF
J gene: TRBJ2-1
V gene: TRBV11-3
clone size: -
D gene: -

CDR3 DNA: TGTACCAGCAGCCCTGGATCAGATACGCAGTATTTT
CDR3 protein: CTSSPGSDTQYF
J gene: TRBJ2-3
V gene: TRBV7-2
clone size: -
D gene: -

CDR3 DNA: TGCGCCAGCAGCTTGCAGGGCTCCGCTGAAGCTTTCTTT
CDR3 protein: CASSLQGSAEAFF
J gene: TRBJ1-1
V gene: TRBV5-1
clone size: -
D gene: -

CDR3 DNA: TGCGCCAGCAGCCTGGGGCAGGACAGGGCCTACGAGCAGTACTTC
CDR3 protein: CASSLGQDRAYEQYF
J gene: TRBJ2-7
V gene: TRBV5-1
clone size: -
D gene: TRBD1

CDR3 DNA: TGTGCCAGCAGTGCCAGTTTCGGGTCTCAGACCCAGTACTTC
CDR3 protein: CASSASFGSQTQYF
J gene: TRBJ2-5
V gene: TRBV25-1
clone size: -
D gene: -

CDR3 DNA: TGCGCCAGCAGCTTTGTGGGGGGCGGTGAAAAACTGTTTTTT
CDR3 protein: CASSFVGGGEKLFF
J gene: TRBJ1-4
V gene: TRBV5-1
clone size: -
D gene: -